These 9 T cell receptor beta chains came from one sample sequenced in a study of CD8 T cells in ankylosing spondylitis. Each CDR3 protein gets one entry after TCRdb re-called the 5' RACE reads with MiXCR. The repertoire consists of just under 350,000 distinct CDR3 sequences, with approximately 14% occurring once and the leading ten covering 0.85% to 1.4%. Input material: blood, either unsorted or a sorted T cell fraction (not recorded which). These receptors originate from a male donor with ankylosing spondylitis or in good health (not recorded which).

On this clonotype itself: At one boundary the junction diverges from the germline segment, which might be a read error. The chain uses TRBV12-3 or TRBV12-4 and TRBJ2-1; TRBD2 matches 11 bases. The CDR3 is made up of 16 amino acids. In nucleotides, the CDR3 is TGTGCCAGCAGTCTAGCGGGGGGCATGCTCTACAATGAGCAGTTCTTC. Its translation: CASSLAGGMLYNEQFF.

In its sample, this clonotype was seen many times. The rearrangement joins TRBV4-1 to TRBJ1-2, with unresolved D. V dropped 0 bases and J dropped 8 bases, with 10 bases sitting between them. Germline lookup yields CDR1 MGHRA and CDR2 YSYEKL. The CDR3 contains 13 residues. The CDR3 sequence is CASSQDLTRGYTF. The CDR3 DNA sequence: TGCGCCAGCAGCCAAGATTTGACCAGAGGCTACACCTTC.

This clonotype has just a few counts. CDR3 protein: CASSYSSQAEQFF. The DNA of the CDR3 is TGTGCCAGCAGTTACTCGAGCCAGGCGGAGCAGTTCTTC. The chain carries TRBV6-6 and TRBJ2-1; no definite D call. The CDR3 is 13 residues long. Germline V CDR1 and CDR2: MNHNY, SVGAGI (reference sequence). The ends were cut back, 0 bases at V and 10 bases at J, with 10 bases in the middle.

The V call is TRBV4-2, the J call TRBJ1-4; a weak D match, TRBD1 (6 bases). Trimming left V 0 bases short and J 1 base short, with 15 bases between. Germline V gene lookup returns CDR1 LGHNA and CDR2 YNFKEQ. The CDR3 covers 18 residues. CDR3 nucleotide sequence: TGTGCCAGCAGCCAAGAGGGGGCGGCGGGGGGAACTAATGAAAAACTGTTTTTT. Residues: CASSQEGAAGGTNEKLFF.

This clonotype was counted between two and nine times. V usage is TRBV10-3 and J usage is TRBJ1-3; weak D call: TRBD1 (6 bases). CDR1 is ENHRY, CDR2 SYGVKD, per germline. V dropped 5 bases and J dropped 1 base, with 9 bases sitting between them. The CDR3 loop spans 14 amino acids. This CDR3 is CAISRGQSGNTIYF. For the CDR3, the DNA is TGTGCCATCAGTAGAGGACAGTCTGGAAACACCATATATTTT.

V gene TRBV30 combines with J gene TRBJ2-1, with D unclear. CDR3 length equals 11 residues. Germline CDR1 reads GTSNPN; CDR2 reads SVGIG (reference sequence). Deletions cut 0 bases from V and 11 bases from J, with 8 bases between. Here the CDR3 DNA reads TGTGCCTGGAGTGTACAAGGCAAGCAGTTCTTC. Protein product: CAWSVQGKQFF.

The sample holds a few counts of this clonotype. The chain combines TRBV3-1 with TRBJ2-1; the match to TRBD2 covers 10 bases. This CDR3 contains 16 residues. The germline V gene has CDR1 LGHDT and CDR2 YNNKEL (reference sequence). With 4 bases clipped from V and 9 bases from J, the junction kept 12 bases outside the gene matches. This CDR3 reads CASSPLAGGFASEQFF. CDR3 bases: TGTGCCAGCAGCCCTTTAGCGGGGGGTTTCGCGAGTGAGCAGTTCTTC.

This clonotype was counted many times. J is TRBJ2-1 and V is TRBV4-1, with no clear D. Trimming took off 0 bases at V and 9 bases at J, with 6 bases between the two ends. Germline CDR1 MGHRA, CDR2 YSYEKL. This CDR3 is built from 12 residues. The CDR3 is CASSQEVSEQFF. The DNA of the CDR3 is TGCGCCAGCAGCCAAGAGGTTAGTGAGCAGTTCTTC.

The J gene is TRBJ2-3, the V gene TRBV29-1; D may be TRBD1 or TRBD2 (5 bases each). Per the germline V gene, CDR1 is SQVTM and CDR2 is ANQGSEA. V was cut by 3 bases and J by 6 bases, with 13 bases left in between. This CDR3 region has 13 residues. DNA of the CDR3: TGCAGCGTTGAGAGGGACCTGGGGGATACGCAGTATTTT. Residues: CSVERDLGDTQYF.